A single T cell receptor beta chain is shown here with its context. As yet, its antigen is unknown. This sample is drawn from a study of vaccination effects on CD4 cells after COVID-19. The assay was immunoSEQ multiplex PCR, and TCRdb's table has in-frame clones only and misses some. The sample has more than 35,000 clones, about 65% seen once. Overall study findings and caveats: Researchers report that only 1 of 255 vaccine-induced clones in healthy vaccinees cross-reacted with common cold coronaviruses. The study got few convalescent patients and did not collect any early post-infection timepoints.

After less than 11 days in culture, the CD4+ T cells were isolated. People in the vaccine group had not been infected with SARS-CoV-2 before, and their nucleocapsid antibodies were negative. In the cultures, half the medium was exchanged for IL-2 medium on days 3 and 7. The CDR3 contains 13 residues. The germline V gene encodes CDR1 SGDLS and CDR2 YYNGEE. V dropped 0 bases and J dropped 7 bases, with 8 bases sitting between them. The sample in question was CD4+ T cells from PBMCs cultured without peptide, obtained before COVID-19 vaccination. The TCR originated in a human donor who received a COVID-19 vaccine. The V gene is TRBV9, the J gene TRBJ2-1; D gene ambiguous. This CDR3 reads CASSVVFRNEQFF. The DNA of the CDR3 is TGTGCCAGCAGCGTAGTGTTCCGGAATGAGCAGTTCTTC.